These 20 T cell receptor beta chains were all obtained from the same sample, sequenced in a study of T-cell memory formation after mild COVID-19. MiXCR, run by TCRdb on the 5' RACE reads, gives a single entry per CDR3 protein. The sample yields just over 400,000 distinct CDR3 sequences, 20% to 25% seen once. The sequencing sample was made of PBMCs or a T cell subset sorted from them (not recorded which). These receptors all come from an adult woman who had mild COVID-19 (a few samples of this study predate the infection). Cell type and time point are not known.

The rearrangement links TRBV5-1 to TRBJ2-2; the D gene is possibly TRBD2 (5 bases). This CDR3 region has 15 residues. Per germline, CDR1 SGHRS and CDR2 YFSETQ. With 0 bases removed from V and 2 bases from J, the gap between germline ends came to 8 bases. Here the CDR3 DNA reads TGCGCCAGCAGCTTGGCCGGGATAAACACCGGGGAGCTGTTTTTT. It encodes CASSLAGINTGELFF.

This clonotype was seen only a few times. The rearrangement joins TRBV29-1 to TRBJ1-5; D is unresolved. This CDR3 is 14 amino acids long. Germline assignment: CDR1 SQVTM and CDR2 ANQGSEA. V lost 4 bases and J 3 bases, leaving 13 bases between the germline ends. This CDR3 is CSVGGFGNNQPQHF. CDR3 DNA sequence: TGCAGCGTTGGAGGGTTTGGGAACAATCAGCCCCAGCATTTT.

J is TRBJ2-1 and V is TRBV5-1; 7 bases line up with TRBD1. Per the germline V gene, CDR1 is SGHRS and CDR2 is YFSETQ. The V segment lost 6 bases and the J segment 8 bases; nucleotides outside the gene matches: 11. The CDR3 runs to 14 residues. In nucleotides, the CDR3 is TGCGCCAGCAATATGGGGCAGGGGGTGGATGAGCAGTTCTTC. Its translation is CASNMGQGVDEQFF.

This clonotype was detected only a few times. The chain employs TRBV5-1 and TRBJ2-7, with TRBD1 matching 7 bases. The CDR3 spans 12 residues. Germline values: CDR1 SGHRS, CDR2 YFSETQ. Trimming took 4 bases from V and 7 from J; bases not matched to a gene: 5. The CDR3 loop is CASSIRQGEQYF. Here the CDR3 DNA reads TGCGCCAGCAGCATTCGACAGGGAGAGCAGTACTTC. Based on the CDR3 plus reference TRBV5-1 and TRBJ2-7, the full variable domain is KAGVTQTPRYLIKTRGQQVTLSCSPISGHRSVSWYQQTPGQGLQFLFEYFSETQRNKGNFPGRFSGRQFSNSRSEMNVSTLELGDSALYLCASSIRQGEQYFGPGTRLTVT.

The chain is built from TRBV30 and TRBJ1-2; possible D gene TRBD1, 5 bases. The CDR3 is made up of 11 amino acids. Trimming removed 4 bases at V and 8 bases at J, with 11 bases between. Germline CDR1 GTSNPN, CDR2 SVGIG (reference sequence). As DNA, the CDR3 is TGTGCCTGGACTGATGGGGGAGGCTACACCTTC. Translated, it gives CAWTDGGGYTF.

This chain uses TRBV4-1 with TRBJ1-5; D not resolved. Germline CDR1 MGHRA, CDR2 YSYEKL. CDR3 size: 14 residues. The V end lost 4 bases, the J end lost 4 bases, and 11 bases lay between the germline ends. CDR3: CASSRSLQNQPQHF. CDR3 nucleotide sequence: TGCGCCAGCAGCCGGAGCCTACAGAATCAGCCCCAGCATTTT.

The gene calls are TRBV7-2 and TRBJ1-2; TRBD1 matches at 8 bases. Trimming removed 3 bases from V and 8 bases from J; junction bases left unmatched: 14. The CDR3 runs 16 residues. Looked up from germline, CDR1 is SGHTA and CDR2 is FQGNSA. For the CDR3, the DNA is TGTGCCAGCAGCTTTAGCTTCGGACAGGGATTGGGAGGCTACACCTTC. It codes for CASSFSFGQGLGGYTF.

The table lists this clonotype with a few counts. As DNA, the CDR3 is TGCAGCGTTGTCGAGGACAGTACCGGGGAGCTGTTTTTT. Amino acid sequence: CSVVEDSTGELFF. The chain links TRBV29-1 to TRBJ2-2; possibly TRBD1 for D (6 bases). V lost 4 bases, J lost 5 bases, and 11 bases lay in between. This CDR3 is built from 13 residues. The germline gives CDR1 SQVTM, CDR2 ANQGSEA.

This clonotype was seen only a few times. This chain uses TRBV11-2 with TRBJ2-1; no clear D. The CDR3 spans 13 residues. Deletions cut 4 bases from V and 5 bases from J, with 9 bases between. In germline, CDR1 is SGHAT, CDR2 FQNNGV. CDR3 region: CASSSNRHNEQFF. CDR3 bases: TGTGCCAGCAGCTCGAATAGGCACAATGAGCAGTTCTTC.

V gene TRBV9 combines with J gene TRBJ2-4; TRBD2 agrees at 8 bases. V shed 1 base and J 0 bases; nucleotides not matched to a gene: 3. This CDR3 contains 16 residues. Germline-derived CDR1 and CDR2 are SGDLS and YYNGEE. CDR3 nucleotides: TGTGCCAGCAGCGTAACGGGAGGGTTAGCCAAAAACATTCAGTACTTC. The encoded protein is CASSVTGGLAKNIQYF.

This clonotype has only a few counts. CDR3 sequence: CASSNRGAYEQYF. The CDR3 DNA reads as TGTGCCAGCAGCAACAGGGGTGCCTACGAGCAGTACTTC. The chain joins TRBV6-2 or TRBV6-3 to TRBJ2-7; 7 bases map to TRBD1. CDR3 length: 13 amino acids. V lost 6 bases to trimming and J lost 2 bases; unmatched junction nucleotides: 4. The germline V gene has CDR1 MNHEY and CDR2 SVGEGT.

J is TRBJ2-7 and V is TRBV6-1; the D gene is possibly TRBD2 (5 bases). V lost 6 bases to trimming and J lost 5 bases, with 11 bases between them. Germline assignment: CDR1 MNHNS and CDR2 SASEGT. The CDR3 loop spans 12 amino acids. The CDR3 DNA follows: TGTGCCAGCAGAACTAGTCTCCACGAGCAGTACTTC. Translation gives CASRTSLHEQYF.

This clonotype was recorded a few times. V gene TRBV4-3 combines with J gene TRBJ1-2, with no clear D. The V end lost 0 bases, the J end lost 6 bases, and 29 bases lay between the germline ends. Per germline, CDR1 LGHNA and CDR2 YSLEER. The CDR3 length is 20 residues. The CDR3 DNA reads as TGCGCCAGCAGCCAAGATTTTACCGGACCGCTCCGGTCCCCAACGGATGGCTACACCTTC. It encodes CASSQDFTGPLRSPTDGYTF.

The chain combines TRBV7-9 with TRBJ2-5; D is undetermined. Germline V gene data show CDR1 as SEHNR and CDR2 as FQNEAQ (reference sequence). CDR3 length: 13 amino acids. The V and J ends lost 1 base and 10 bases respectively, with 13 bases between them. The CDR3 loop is CASSLVGERNQYF. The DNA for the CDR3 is TGTGCCAGCAGCTTAGTGGGCGAACGGAACCAGTACTTC.

For the CDR3, the DNA is TGTGCCAGCAGCGTAACAGGGTACTACGAGCAGTACTTC. Its protein product is CASSVTGYYEQYF. The V and J genes are TRBV9 and TRBJ2-7, with D possibly being TRBD1 (6 bases). Germline assignment: CDR1 SGDLS and CDR2 YYNGEE. There are 13 residues in the CDR3. The V and J ends lost 1 base and 3 bases respectively, with 8 bases between them. Variable domain in full (rest from reference TRBV9 and TRBJ2-7): DSGVTQTPKHLITATGQRVTLRCSPRSGDLSVYWYQQSLDQGLQFLIQYYNGEERAKGNILERFSAQQFPDLHSELNLSSLELGDSALYFCASSVTGYYEQYFGPGTRLTVT.

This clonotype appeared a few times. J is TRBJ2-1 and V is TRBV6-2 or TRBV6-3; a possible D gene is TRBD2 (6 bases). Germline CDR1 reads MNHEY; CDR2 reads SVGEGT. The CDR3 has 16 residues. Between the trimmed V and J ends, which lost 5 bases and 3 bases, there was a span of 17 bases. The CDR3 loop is CASSARLGTLYNEQFF. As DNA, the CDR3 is TGTGCCAGCAGTGCCCGACTAGGAACACTCTACAATGAGCAGTTCTTC.

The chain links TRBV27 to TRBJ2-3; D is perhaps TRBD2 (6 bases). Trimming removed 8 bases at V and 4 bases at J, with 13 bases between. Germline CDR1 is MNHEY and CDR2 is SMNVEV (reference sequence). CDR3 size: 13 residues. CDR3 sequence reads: CASAWGESDTQYF. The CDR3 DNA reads TGTGCCAGCGCTTGGGGGGAATCAGATACGCAGTATTTT.

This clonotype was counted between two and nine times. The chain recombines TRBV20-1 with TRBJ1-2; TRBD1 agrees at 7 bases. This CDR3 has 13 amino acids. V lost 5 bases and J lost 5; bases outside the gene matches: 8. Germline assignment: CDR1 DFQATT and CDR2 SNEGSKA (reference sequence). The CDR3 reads CSARTGEGYGYTF. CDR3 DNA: TGCAGTGCTCGCACAGGGGAAGGGTATGGCTACACCTTC.

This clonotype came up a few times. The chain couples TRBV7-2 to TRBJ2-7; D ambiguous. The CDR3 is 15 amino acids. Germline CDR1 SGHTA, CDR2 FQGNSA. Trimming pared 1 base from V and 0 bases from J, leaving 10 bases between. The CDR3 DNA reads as TGTGCCAGCAGCTTAGAGTCGGCCACCTCCTACGAGCAGTACTTC. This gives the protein CASSLESATSYEQYF. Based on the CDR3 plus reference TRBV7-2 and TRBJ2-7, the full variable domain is GAGVSQSPSNKVTEKGKDVELRCDPISGHTALYWYRQSLGQGLEFLIYFQGNSAPDKSGLPSDRFSAERTGGSVSTLTIQRTQQEDSAVYLCASSLESATSYEQYFGPGTRLTVT.

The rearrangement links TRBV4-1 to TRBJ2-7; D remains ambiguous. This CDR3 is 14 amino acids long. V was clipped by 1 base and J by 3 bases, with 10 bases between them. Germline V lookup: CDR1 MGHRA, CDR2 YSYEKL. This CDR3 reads CASSQGSGHYEQYF. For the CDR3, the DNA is TGCGCCAGCAGCCAAGGGTCCGGGCACTACGAGCAGTACTTC.